This TCR beta chain was sequenced during a study of beta chain features in type 1 diabetes. There are 10 residues in the CDR3. Germline assignment: CDR1 DFQATT and CDR2 SNEGSKA (reference sequence). Of the isolated RNA, all was reverse transcribed, and so the sequenced material was expressed TCRB transcripts. Here immunoSEQ multiplex PCR was the method, and the copy in TCRdb shows in-frame clones only, minus some. The sample holds 60,000 to 75,000 clones, 59% seen once. The rearrangement joins TRBV20-1 to TRBJ1-2; D unclear. The material sequenced was Tregs from blood. The origin of this receptor is a woman aged 18-29 years in good health. The CDR3 region is CPGLWIGYTF. In DNA form, the CDR3 reads TGCCCTGGACTTTGGATCGGCTACACCTTC.